Listed below are T cell receptor beta chains from one sample, sequenced in a study of T-cell memory formation after mild COVID-19. TCRdb independently ran MiXCR on the 5' RACE reads; one entry per CDR3 protein. This sample has around 250,000 distinct CDR3 sequences; over 15% occur once, and the top ten carry around 23%. The sample taken for sequencing was PBMCs or a T cell subset sorted from them (not recorded which). The receptors stem from a man younger than 35 who had mild COVID-19 (a few samples of this study predate the infection). Cell type and time point are not known. The CDR3 runs from the conserved cysteine through the conserved F or W. Each record gives: clone size, J gene, V gene, D gene, CDR3 length, CDR3 DNA, CDR3 protein. A D gene is named only where the DNA matches it firmly. Clone sizes are given selectively: once, few, many, or a class where the clone is expanded.

clone size: few; J gene: TRBJ2-1; V gene: TRBV14; D gene: TRBD1; CDR3 length: 15; CDR3 DNA: TGTGCCAGCAGCCTCGTTCCAGGGGGCATTACTGAGCAGTTCTTC; CDR3 protein: CASSLVPGGITEQFF
clone size: few; J gene: TRBJ2-5; V gene: TRBV11-2; D gene: NA; CDR3 length: 16; CDR3 DNA: TGTGCCAGCAGCTTAGCATTTACTCCGGGGGCAGAGACCCAGTACTTC; CDR3 protein: CASSLAFTPGAETQYF
clone size: NA; J gene: TRBJ2-3; V gene: TRBV6-5; D gene: NA; CDR3 length: 13; CDR3 DNA: TGTGCCAGCAGGGGGATCTCCACAGATACGCAGTATTTT; CDR3 protein: CASRGISTDTQYF
clone size: few; J gene: TRBJ2-2; V gene: TRBV5-1; D gene: NA; CDR3 length: 14; CDR3 DNA: TGCGCCAGCAGTGGGCCGGAAGCGGGCGGGGAGCTGTTTTTT; CDR3 protein: CASSGPEAGGELFF
clone size: NA; J gene: TRBJ2-1; V gene: TRBV7-9; D gene: NA; CDR3 length: 16; CDR3 DNA: TGTGCCAGCAGCTCGCTTGTGGGGGGCCCCTACAATGAGCAGTTCTTC; CDR3 protein: CASSSLVGGPYNEQFF
clone size: many; J gene: TRBJ2-5; V gene: TRBV12-3/TRBV12-4; D gene: NA; CDR3 length: 12; CDR3 DNA: TGTGCCAGCAGTTATGACCAAGAGACCCAGTACTTC; CDR3 protein: CASSYDQETQYF
clone size: few; J gene: TRBJ2-3; V gene: TRBV4-3; D gene: TRBD2; CDR3 length: 17; CDR3 DNA: TGCGCCAGCAGCCAAGGACCTGGGACTAGCGGACCAGATACGCAGTATTTT; CDR3 protein: CASSQGPGTSGPDTQYF
clone size: NA; J gene: TRBJ2-5; V gene: TRBV5-1; D gene: NA; CDR3 length: 15; CDR3 DNA: TGCGCCAGCAGTCCGGGACAAGGCTCTCAAGAGACCCAGTACTTC; CDR3 protein: CASSPGQGSQETQYF
clone size: few; J gene: TRBJ2-5; V gene: TRBV2; D gene: TRBD1; CDR3 length: 14; CDR3 DNA: TGTGCCAGCTTCCGACCGGGACAGCAAGAGACCCAGTACTTC; CDR3 protein: CASFRPGQQETQYF
clone size: NA; J gene: TRBJ1-1; V gene: TRBV15; D gene: NA; CDR3 length: 11; CDR3 DNA: TGTGCCACCAGCAGAGAGGACGAAGCTTTCTTT; CDR3 protein: CATSREDEAFF
clone size: few; J gene: TRBJ2-2; V gene: TRBV12-3/TRBV12-4; D gene: TRBD1; CDR3 length: 13; CDR3 DNA: TGTGCCAGCAGGGGGACAGTTGGCGGGGAGCTGTTTTTT; CDR3 protein: CASRGTVGGELFF
clone size: few; J gene: TRBJ1-5; V gene: TRBV15; D gene: TRBD1; CDR3 length: 15; CDR3 DNA: TGTGCCACCACCGAGGACAGGGGAGAGAATCAGCCCCAGCATTTT; CDR3 protein: CATTEDRGENQPQHF
clone size: few; J gene: TRBJ1-2; V gene: TRBV9; D gene: TRBD1; CDR3 length: 13; CDR3 DNA: TGTGCCAGCAGCGTAGCAGGGGGGCTAGGCTACACCTTC; CDR3 protein: CASSVAGGLGYTF
clone size: NA; J gene: TRBJ2-1; V gene: TRBV5-5; D gene: NA; CDR3 length: 16; CDR3 DNA: TGTGCCAGCAGCTTGGGGAGGGGGGCCTCCTACAATGAGCAGTTCTTC; CDR3 protein: CASSLGRGASYNEQFF
clone size: NA; J gene: TRBJ1-1; V gene: TRBV5-6; D gene: NA; CDR3 length: 14; CDR3 DNA: TGTGCCAGCAGCCTCCAGGGCGGGTACACTGAAGCTTTCTTT; CDR3 protein: CASSLQGGYTEAFF
clone size: NA; J gene: TRBJ1-2; V gene: TRBV7-2; D gene: TRBD1; CDR3 length: 15; CDR3 DNA: TGTGCCAGCAGCTTCGGACAGGCGGGTAACTATGGCTACACCTTC; CDR3 protein: CASSFGQAGNYGYTF
clone size: NA; J gene: TRBJ2-2; V gene: TRBV18; D gene: TRBD1; CDR3 length: 15; CDR3 DNA: TGTGCCAGCTCACCCAACAGGGGCGACACCGGGGAGCTGTTTTTT; CDR3 protein: CASSPNRGDTGELFF
clone size: NA; J gene: TRBJ2-3; V gene: TRBV11-3; D gene: TRBD2; CDR3 length: 15; CDR3 DNA: TGTGCCAGCAGTAGGCGATGGGACTCGGCGGGGGTGCAGTATTTT; CDR3 protein: CASSRRWDSAGVQYF
clone size: few; J gene: TRBJ2-1; V gene: TRBV7-9; D gene: NA; CDR3 length: 18; CDR3 DNA: TGTGCCAGCAGCTCGTCTACCCCTCGTCCGAGCTCCTACAATGAGCAGTTCTTC; CDR3 protein: CASSSSTPRPSSYNEQFF
clone size: few; J gene: TRBJ2-3; V gene: TRBV7-6; D gene: NA; CDR3 length: 14; CDR3 DNA: TGTGCCAGCAGCAACAGAGAGGGGGCAGATACGCAGTATTTT; CDR3 protein: CASSNREGADTQYF
clone size: few; J gene: TRBJ2-3; V gene: TRBV6-5; D gene: TRBD2; CDR3 length: 15; CDR3 DNA: TGTGCCAGCAGTTACATGGCGGGGGGGCTAGATACGCAGTATTTT; CDR3 protein: CASSYMAGGLDTQYF
clone size: few; J gene: TRBJ1-5; V gene: TRBV10-3; D gene: NA; CDR3 length: 12; CDR3 DNA: TGTGCCATCAGTGAACAGGAGCAGCCCCAGCATTTT; CDR3 protein: CAISEQEQPQHF
clone size: many; J gene: TRBJ1-6; V gene: TRBV12-3/TRBV12-4; D gene: NA; CDR3 length: 14; CDR3 DNA: TGTGCCAGCAGTTTAGGGGCCCTAAATTCACCCCTCCACTTT; CDR3 protein: CASSLGALNSPLHF
clone size: NA; J gene: TRBJ1-6; V gene: TRBV6-6; D gene: TRBD1; CDR3 length: 14; CDR3 DNA: TGTGCCAGCAGTTACGGGACAGGACGATCACCCCTCCACTTT; CDR3 protein: CASSYGTGRSPLHF
clone size: many; J gene: TRBJ2-3; V gene: TRBV4-3; D gene: TRBD2; CDR3 length: 16; CDR3 DNA: TGCGCCAGCAGCCAAATCGTAGCGGGCTTCACAGATACGCAGTATTTT; CDR3 protein: CASSQIVAGFTDTQYF
clone size: few; J gene: TRBJ2-2; V gene: TRBV5-1; D gene: NA; CDR3 length: 15; CDR3 DNA: TGCGCCAGCAGCCACGCTGTCCCTCGGGCCGGGGAGCTGTTTTTT; CDR3 protein: CASSHAVPRAGELFF
clone size: NA; J gene: TRBJ2-7; V gene: TRBV4-1; D gene: NA; CDR3 length: 18; CDR3 DNA: TGCGCCAGCAGCCAAGATGAGGGCGGACACCTCATTTCCTACGAGCAGTACTTC; CDR3 protein: CASSQDEGGHLISYEQYF
clone size: NA; J gene: TRBJ1-4; V gene: TRBV18; D gene: NA; CDR3 length: 13; CDR3 DNA: TGTGCCAGCTCACAGCGGGATAATGAAAAACTGTTTTTT; CDR3 protein: CASSQRDNEKLFF
clone size: few; J gene: TRBJ2-5; V gene: TRBV24-1; D gene: NA; CDR3 length: 13; CDR3 DNA: TGTGCCACCAGGCCCGGGGCGGGGGAGACCCAGTACTTC; CDR3 protein: CATRPGAGETQYF
clone size: few; J gene: TRBJ2-5; V gene: TRBV2; D gene: NA; CDR3 length: 14; CDR3 DNA: TGTGCCAGCAGGGGCGGACAGAGACAAGAGACCCAGTACTTC; CDR3 protein: CASRGGQRQETQYF
clone size: NA; J gene: TRBJ2-2; V gene: TRBV10-3; D gene: NA; CDR3 length: 12; CDR3 DNA: TGTGCCATCAGTGAGAGGGCCGGGGAGCTGTTTTTT; CDR3 protein: CAISERAGELFF
clone size: NA; J gene: TRBJ1-5; V gene: TRBV24-1; D gene: NA; CDR3 length: 13; CDR3 DNA: TGTGCCACCAGTGTATCTGGCAATCAGCCCCAGCATTTT; CDR3 protein: CATSVSGNQPQHF
clone size: NA; J gene: TRBJ1-1; V gene: TRBV7-2; D gene: NA; CDR3 length: 13; CDR3 DNA: TGTGCCAGCAGCTTAGCGGAGCGGGCTGGGGCTTTCTTT; CDR3 protein: CASSLAERAGAFF
clone size: few; J gene: TRBJ1-1; V gene: TRBV12-3/TRBV12-4; D gene: NA; CDR3 length: 13; CDR3 DNA: TGTGCCAGCAGCCAACAGGTGAACACTGAAGCTTTCTTT; CDR3 protein: CASSQQVNTEAFF
clone size: NA; J gene: TRBJ1-6; V gene: TRBV6-5; D gene: NA; CDR3 length: 12; CDR3 DNA: TGTGCCAGCAGACTCGCGGGTTCACCCCTCCACTTT; CDR3 protein: CASRLAGSPLHF
clone size: NA; J gene: TRBJ2-3; V gene: TRBV15; D gene: TRBD1; CDR3 length: 15; CDR3 DNA: TGTGCCACCAGCAGGGTGGACAGGGGGCTAAATACGCAGTATTTT; CDR3 protein: CATSRVDRGLNTQYF